The source of this T cell receptor beta chain is a study of T cells after yellow fever vaccination. On this clonotype: Its antigen is unknown. This may arise from a read error, as a much more abundant clone is one base away.

The germline CDR1 and CDR2 sequences are MNHEY and SVGEGT. The CDR3 runs to 11 residues. V gave up 10 bases and J gave up 5 bases, with 11 bases separating them. Synthesis of TCR cDNA relied on 5'RACE template switching, which attached a universal primer site and UMIs. TCRdb re-called the 5' RACE reads with MiXCR, one entry per CDR3 protein. The sample consists of about 63,000 distinct CDR3 sequences, around 7.4% of them appearing once. Whole-study findings and limits: Some clonotypes were seen in both the CD4 and the CD8 compartments. These made up a small share and likely arose from convergent recombination.

This clonotype was sampled from a man aged 25 to 40 who received the YFV17D yellow fever vaccine. This chain connects TRBV6-2 or TRBV6-3 to TRBJ2-5; D is uncertain. The sequencing used CD8+ T cells sorted from PBMCs, collected 15 days after the yellow fever booster vaccination. The CDR3 coding sequence is TGTGCCAACAGAGCTGAGGAGACCCAGTACTTC. Translation: CANRAEETQYF.